This T cell receptor beta chain was identified in a study of T cell responses to AZD1222 COVID-19 vaccine. Clones were sequenced by immunoSEQ multiplex PCR, and TCRdb holds only the in-frame ones, with some missing. The table shows around 92,000 clones, with about 90% occurring only once. A remark on this clone: The antigen is not known.

Study-wide points: Scientists sampled the repertoires only once the peak T cell response had passed. Spike-specific TCR breadth and depth went up after people got two AZD1222 doses.

The CDR3 extends over 14 amino acids. V trimming: 8 bases; J trimming: 5 bases; junction bases outside the gene matches: 9. Germline loops: CDR1 SEHNR, CDR2 FQNEAQ (reference sequence). The source is an adult in good health. The chain joins TRBV7-9 to TRBJ2-7, with 10 nucleotides matching TRBD1. The sequenced sample was peripheral blood, obtained on day 0 of AZD1222 vaccination. The DNA for the CDR3 is TGTGCCAGCGGACCCGGGACAGGGGACCACGAGCAGTACTTC. Protein: CASGPGTGDHEQYF.